This T cell receptor beta chain came from a study of blood T cell repertoires in COVID-19. Background on the study: There were acute and convalescent COVID-19 samples, and they came from the United States, Italy and Spain.

The study recruited people aged about 18 to 95 years across roughly 23 US areas. Allocation to cohorts depended on clinical history reported by the participants. Exposed participants encountered a COVID-19 case during the 2 weeks preceding study entry. Here immunoSEQ multiplex PCR was the method, and the copy in TCRdb shows in-frame clones only, minus some. This sample has roughly 200,000 clones, with 86% found just once. The sequence derives from a woman younger than 45 who had been exposed to COVID-19. Sequencing input: PBMCs or T cells enriched from blood (not recorded which).

DNA of the CDR3: TGTGCCAGCAGCCCAGAAGGGGGTACCAATGAGCAGTTCTTC. This sequence encodes CASSPEGGTNEQFF. The chain has TRBV3-1 (or the pseudogene TRBV3-2) and TRBJ2-1; D might be TRBD1 (6 bases). Looked up from germline, CDR1 is LGHDT and CDR2 is YNNKEL (reference sequence). V was shortened by 4 bases and J by 6 bases, with 13 bases between the two germline ends. The CDR3 covers 14 residues.